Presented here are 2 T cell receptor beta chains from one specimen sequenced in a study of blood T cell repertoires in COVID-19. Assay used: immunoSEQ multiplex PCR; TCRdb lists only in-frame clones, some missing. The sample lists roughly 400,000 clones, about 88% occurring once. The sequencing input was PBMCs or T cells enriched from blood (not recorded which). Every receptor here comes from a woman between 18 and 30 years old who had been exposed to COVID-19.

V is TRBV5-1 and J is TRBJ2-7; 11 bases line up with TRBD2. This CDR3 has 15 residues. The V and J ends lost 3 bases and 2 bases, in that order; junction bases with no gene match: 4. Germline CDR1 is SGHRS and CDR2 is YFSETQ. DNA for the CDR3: TGCGCCAGCAGCTCCAGACTAGCGGGACCCTACGAGCAGTACTTC. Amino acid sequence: CASSSRLAGPYEQYF.

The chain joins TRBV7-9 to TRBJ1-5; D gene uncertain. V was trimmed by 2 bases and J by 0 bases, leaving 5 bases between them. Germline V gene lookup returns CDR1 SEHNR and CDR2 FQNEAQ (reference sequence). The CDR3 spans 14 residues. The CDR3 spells CASSLFNSNQPQHF. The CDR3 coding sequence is TGTGCCAGCAGCTTATTCAATAGCAATCAGCCCCAGCATTTT.